This T cell receptor (beta chain) was sequenced for a study of CXCR3-negative and CXCR3-positive naive CD8 T cells. In regard to this clonotype: Its antigen is not known.

Germline lookup yields CDR1 MDHEN and CDR2 SYDVKM. The CDR3 totals 15 residues. Whole-study findings and limits: More hydrophobic TRB CDR3s were found in CXCR3-positive naive cells than in CXCR3-negative naive cells.

In preparing the TRB cDNA libraries, 5' RACE with UMI labels was used. Using the 5' RACE reads, TCRdb records one entry per CDR3 protein without DNA. This sample carries about 150,000 distinct CDR3 sequences, with 0.45% to 0.6% going to the ten biggest clones. The sequencing sample was made of naive CXCR3+ CD8+ T cells from blood. The subset was: CD45RO-CCR7+CD27+CD95- naive CD8+ T cells expressing CXCR3 (TNR3+). The chain links TRBV28 to TRBJ2-7; there is no DNA to check the TCRdb D call of TRBD1. This receptor was taken from a human donor in good health. Some clones in this sample may be carry-over from other donors' samples. The CDR3 reads CASSFSGTVHYEQYF.